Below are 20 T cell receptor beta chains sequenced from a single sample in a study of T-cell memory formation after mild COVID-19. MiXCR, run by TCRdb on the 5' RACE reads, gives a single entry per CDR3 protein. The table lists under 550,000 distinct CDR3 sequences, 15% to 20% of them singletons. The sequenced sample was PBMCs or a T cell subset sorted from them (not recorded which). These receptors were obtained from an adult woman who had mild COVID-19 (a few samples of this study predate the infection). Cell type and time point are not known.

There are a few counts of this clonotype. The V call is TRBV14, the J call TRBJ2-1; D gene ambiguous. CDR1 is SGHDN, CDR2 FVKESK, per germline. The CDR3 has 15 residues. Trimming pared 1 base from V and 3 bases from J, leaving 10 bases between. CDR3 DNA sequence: TGTGCCAGCAGCCAAGGAAAGGGAAACTACAATGAGCAGTTCTTC. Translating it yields CASSQGKGNYNEQFF.

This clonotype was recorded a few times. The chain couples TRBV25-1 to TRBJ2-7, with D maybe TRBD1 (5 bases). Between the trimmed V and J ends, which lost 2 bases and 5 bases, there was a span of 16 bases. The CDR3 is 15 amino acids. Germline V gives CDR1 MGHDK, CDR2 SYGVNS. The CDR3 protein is CASSEEGVEPNEQYF. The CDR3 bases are TGTGCCAGCAGTGAAGAAGGGGTCGAGCCAAACGAGCAGTACTTC.

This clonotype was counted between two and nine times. The DNA for the CDR3 is TGCAGCGTCACCTTTTGGGGCAGAACAGATACGCAGTATTTT. It specifies CSVTFWGRTDTQYF. The chain recombines TRBV29-1 with TRBJ2-3, with a possible D match to TRBD1 (5 bases). Germline CDR1 is SQVTM and CDR2 is ANQGSEA. The CDR3 covers 14 residues. Trimming removed 6 bases at V and 3 bases at J, with 16 bases between.

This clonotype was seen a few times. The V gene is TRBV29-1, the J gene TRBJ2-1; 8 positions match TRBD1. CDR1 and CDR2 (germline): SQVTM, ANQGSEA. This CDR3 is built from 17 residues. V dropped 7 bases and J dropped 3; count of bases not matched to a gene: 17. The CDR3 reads CSASGAVDRGFYNEQFF. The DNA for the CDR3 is TGCAGCGCTTCGGGGGCTGTAGACAGGGGTTTCTACAATGAGCAGTTCTTC.

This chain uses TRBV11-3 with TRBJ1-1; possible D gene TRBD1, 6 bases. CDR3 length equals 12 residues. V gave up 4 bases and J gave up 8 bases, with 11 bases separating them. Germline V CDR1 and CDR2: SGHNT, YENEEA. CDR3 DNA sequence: TGTGCCAGCAGCTCCCGGACAGTCGAAGCTTTCTTT. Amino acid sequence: CASSSRTVEAFF.

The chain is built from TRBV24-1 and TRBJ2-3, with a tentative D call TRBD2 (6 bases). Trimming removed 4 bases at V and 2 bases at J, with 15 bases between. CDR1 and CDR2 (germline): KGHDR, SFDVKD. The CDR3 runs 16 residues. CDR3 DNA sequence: TGTGCCACCAGTGAAGCTACGGGGGTAGCCACAGATACGCAGTATTTT. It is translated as CATSEATGVATDTQYF.

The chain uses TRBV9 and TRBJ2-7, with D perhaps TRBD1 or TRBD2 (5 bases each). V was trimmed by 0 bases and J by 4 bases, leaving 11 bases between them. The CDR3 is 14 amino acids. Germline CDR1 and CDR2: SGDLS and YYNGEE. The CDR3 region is CASSVDGAWYEQYF. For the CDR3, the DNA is TGTGCCAGCAGCGTAGACGGGGCTTGGTACGAGCAGTACTTC.

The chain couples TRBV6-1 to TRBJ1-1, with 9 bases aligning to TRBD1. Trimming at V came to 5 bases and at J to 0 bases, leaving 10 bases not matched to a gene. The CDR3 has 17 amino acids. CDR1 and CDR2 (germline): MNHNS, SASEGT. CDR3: CASSKDATGGMNTEAFF. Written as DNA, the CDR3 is TGTGCCAGCAGTAAGGACGCGACAGGGGGAATGAACACTGAAGCTTTCTTT.

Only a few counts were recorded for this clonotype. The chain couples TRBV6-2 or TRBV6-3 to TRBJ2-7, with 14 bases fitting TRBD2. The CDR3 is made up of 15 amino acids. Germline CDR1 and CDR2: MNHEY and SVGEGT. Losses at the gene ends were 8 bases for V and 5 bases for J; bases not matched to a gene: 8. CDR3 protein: CASYGLAGGGDEQYF. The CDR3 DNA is TGTGCCAGCTACGGACTAGCGGGAGGTGGAGACGAGCAGTACTTC.

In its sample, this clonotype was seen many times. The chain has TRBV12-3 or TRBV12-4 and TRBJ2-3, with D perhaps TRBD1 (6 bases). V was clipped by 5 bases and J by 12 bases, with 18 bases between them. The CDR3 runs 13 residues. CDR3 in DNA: TGTGCCAGCAGTCCACAGGGTAGTTTGCCCCAGTATTTT. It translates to CASSPQGSLPQYF.

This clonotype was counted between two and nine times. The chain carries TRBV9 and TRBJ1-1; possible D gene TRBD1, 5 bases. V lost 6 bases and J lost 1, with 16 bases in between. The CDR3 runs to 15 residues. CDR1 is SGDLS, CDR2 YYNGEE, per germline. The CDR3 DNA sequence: TGTGCCAGCACCATATCTGTAGGGGAGAACACTGAAGCTTTCTTT. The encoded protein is CASTISVGENTEAFF. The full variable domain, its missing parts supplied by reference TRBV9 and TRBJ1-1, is DSGVTQTPKHLITATGQRVTLRCSPRSGDLSVYWYQQSLDQGLQFLIQYYNGEERAKGNILERFSAQQFPDLHSELNLSSLELGDSALYFCASTISVGENTEAFFGQGTRLTVV.

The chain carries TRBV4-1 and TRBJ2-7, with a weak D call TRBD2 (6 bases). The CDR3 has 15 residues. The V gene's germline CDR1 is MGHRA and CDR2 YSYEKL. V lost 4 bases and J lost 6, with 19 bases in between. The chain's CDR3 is CASSPGGTRAGEQYF. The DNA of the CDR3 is TGCGCCAGCAGCCCCGGTGGCACCAGAGCGGGCGAGCAGTACTTC.

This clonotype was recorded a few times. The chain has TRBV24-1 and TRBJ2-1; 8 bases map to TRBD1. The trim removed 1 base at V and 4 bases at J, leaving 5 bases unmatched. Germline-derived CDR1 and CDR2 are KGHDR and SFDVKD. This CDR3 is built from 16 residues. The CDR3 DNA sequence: TGTGCCACCAGTGATTTTGGGACAGGTACTTACAATGAGCAGTTCTTC. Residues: CATSDFGTGTYNEQFF.

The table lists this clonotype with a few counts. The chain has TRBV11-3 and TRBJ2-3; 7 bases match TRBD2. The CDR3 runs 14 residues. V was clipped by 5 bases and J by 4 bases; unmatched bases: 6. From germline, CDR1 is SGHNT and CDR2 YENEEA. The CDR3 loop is CASSQRGRPDTQYF. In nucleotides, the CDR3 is TGTGCCAGCAGCCAGCGGGGCCGACCAGATACGCAGTATTTT.

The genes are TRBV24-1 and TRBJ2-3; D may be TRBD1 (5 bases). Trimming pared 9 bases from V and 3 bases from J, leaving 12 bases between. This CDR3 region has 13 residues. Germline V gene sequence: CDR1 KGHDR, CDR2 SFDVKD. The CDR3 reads CATGQTETDTQYF. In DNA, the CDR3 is TGTGCCACCGGACAAACGGAGACAGATACGCAGTATTTT.

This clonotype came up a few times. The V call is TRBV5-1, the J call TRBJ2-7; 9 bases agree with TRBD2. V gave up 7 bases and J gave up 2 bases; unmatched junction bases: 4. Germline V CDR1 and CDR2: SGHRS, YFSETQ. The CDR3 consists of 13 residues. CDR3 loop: CASQRGGAYEQYF. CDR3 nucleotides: TGCGCCAGCCAACGCGGGGGGGCCTACGAGCAGTACTTC.

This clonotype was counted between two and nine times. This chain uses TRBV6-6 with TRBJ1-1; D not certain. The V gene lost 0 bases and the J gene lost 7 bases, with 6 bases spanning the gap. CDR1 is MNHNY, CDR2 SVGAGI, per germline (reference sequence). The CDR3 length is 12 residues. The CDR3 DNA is TGTGCCAGCAGTTACTCTGAGGATGAAGCTTTCTTT. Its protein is CASSYSEDEAFF.

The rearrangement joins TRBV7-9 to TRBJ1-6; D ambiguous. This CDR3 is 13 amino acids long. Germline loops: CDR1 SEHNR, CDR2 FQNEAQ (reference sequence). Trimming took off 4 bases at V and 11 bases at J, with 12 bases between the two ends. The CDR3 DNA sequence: TGTGCCAGCAGCTCCACCGGGGAGGCACCCCTCCACTTT. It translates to CASSSTGEAPLHF.

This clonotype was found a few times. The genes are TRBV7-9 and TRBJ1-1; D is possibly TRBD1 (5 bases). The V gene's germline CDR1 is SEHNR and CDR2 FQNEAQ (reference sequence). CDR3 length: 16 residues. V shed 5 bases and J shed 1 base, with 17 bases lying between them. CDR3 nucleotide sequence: TGTGCCAGCAGCCGGCCCGGGGCACCTGAGAACACTGAAGCTTTCTTT. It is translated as CASSRPGAPENTEAFF.

The CDR3 DNA reads TGTGCCGCGAGTAGTGGGGAAGAGACCCAGTACTTC. Its translation: CAASSGEETQYF. V usage is TRBV24-1 and J usage is TRBJ2-5; D is unresolved. Trimming cost V 12 bases and J 3 bases, with 13 bases left between them. The CDR3 length is 12 residues. Germline CDR1 KGHDR, CDR2 SFDVKD.